This TCR beta chain stems from a study of blood T cell repertoires in COVID-19. Study at large: Sources were T cells, B-cell-depleted T cells, or PBMCs; the material itself was cDNA or gDNA.

Per the study methods: Amplification from reference gene primers served as the basis for estimated nucleated cell counts. Method: immunoSEQ multiplex PCR; TCRdb's copy keeps in-frame clones and lacks some. D and trimming were read from the DNA, whereas the V and J calls and clone size are those reported in that table. Of around 230,000 clones in the sample, around 90% were seen once. Participants' own reports of clinical history determined their cohort assignment. V was pared by 1 base and J by 8 bases, with 17 bases between. CDR1 and CDR2 (germline): LGHNA, YSLEER. CDR3 size: 16 residues. Sequencing was done on a sample of PBMCs or T cells enriched from blood (not recorded which). The chain links TRBV4-3 to TRBJ1-4, with D perhaps matching TRBD1 (6 bases). This receptor was obtained from a woman aged 25 to 39 who had recovered from COVID-19. For the CDR3, the DNA is TGCGCCAGCAGCCAAGGGAGAGGTGCCCAGGGGGAAAAACTGTTTTTT. Translated, it gives CASSQGRGAQGEKLFF.